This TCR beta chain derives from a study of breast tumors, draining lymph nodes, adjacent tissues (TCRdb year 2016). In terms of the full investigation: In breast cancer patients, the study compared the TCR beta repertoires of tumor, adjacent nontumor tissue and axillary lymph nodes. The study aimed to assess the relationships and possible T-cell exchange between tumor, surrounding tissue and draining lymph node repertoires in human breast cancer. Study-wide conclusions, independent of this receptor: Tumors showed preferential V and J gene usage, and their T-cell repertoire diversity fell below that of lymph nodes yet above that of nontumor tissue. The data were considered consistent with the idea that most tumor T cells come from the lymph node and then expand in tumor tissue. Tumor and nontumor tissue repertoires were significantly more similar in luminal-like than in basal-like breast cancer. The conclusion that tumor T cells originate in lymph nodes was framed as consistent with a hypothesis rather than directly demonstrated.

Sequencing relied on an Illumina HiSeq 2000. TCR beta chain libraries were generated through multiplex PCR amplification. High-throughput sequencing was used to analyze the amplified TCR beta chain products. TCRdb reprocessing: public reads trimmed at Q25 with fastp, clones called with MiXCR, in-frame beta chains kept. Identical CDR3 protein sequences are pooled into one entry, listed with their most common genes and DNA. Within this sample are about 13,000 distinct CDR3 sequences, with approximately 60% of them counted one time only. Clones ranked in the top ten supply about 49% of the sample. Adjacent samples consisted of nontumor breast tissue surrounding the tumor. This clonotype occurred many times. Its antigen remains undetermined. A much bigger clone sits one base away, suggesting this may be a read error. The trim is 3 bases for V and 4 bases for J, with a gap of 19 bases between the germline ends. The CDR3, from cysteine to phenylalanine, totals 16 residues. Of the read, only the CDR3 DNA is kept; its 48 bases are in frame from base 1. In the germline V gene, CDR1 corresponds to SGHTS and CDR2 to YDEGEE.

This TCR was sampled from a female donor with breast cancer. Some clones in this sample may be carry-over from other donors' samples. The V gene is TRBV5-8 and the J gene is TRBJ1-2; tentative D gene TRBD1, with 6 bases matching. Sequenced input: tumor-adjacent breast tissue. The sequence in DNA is TGTGCCAGCAGCTGGGACCTTGCCAGGGGCGGCTATGGCTACACCTTC. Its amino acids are CASSWDLARGGYGYTF. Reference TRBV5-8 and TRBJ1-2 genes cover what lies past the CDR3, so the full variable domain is EAGVTQSPTHLIKTRGQQATLRCSPISGHTSVYWYQQALGLGLQFLLWYDEGEERNRGNFPPRFSGRQFPNYSSELNVNALELEDSALYLCASSWDLARGGYGYTFGSGTRLTVV.